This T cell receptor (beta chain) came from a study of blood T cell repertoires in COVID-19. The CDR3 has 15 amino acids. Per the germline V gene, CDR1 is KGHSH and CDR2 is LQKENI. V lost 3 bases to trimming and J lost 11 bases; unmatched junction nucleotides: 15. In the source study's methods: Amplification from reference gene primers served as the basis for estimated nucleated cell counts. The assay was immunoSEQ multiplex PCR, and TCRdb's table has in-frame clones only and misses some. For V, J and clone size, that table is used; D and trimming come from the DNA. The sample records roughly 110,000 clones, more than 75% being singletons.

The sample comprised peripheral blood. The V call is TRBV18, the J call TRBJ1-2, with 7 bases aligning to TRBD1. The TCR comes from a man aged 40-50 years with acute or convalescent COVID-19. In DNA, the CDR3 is TGTGCCAGCTCACCGGAGGGGGCCACGGCAGTAGGATACACCTTC. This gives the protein CASSPEGATAVGYTF.